The T cell receptor (beta chain) described here comes from a study of identical twins. TCRdb processed the 5' RACE reads anew with MiXCR; each CDR3 protein has one entry. The sample lists around 230,000 distinct CDR3 sequences; over 5% were seen once. Germline V gene data show CDR1 as MNHEY and CDR2 as SVGEGT. CDR3 length: 13 residues. V gave up 3 bases and J gave up 4 bases, with 9 bases separating them. These sequences were also reported in another study, on T cells expressing NK-cell markers.

The rearrangement links TRBV6-2 or TRBV6-3 to TRBJ1-1, with D hard to call. Sequenced sample: CD8+ T cells sorted from blood. The sequence was collected from a woman between 18 and 29 years old in good health. CDR3 sequence reads: CASSYRVGTEAFF. For the CDR3, the DNA is TGTGCCAGCAGTTATCGTGTGGGCACTGAAGCTTTCTTT.